This T cell receptor beta chain originates from a study of shared clonotypes between healthy human individuals. Recent acute infections and vaccinations were absent in the healthy HIV-negative adult donors. CDR1 is SGHTS, CDR2 YDEGEE, per germline. Between the trimmed V and J ends, which lost 4 bases and 8 bases, there was a span of 15 bases. The CDR3 totals 14 residues. Original methodology: ImmunoSEQ output held junction-only sequences without quality scores, so filtering differed. Here immunoSEQ multiplex PCR was the method, and the copy in TCRdb shows in-frame clones only, minus some. V and J calls and clone size are copied from that table; D and trimming were computed from the DNA. Among 450,000 to 600,000 clones, roughly 85% were seen once, and the ten largest hold approximately 12%.

Sequencing was carried out using PBMCs. This sequence was found in a woman in her forties in good health. Some clones in this sample may be carry-over from other donors' samples. The chain has TRBV5-8 and TRBJ1-4; weak D call: TRBD1 (5 bases). The CDR3 nucleotides are TGTGCCAGCAGCCAGGGTTCCCGAATAGAAAAACTGTTTTTT. This encodes CASSQGSRIEKLFF.